This TCR beta chain is from a study of control samples from healthy donors and cancer patients. This clone was counted between two and nine times. Assay used: immunoSEQ multiplex PCR; TCRdb lists only in-frame clones, some missing. The repertoire consists of some 120,000 clones, with around 90% occurring once and the leading ten covering approximately 39%. Sequencing was performed on blood. This TCR was recovered from a man in his fifties or sixties in good health.

CDR3 nucleotide sequence: TGTGCCAGCAGCCAAATAGGGGAAGGCGTTGAAAAGGAGACCCAGTACTTC. Amino acid sequence: CASSQIGEGVEKETQYF. The V call is TRBV5-8, the J call TRBJ2-5; D possibly corresponds to TRBD1 (5 bases). CDR1 and CDR2 (germline): SGHTS, YDEGEE. The CDR3 runs 17 residues. V was trimmed by 4 bases and J by 5 bases, leaving 24 bases between them.